The 10 T cell receptor beta chains below all came from one sample that was sequenced in a study of graft-versus-host responses after intestinal transplantation. Data came from immunoSEQ multiplex PCR; TCRdb stores just in-frame clones and leaves some out. The table shows tens of thousands of clones, with 90% to 95% occurring only once. No antigen has been identified for these receptors. This sample comprised unstimulated CD4+ T cells sorted from spleen or lymph node cells, obtained before transplant. These receptors originate from a human donor who was the organ donor for an intestinal transplant.

The chain joins TRBV7-3 to TRBJ1-1; D possibly corresponds to TRBD1 (5 bases). The CDR3 is 13 amino acids. Germline V gene data show CDR1 as SGHTA and CDR2 as FQGTGA. The V end lost 4 bases, the J end lost 1 base, and 7 bases lay between the germline ends. Written as DNA, the CDR3 is TGTGCCAGCAGCTATCAGGGGAACACTGAAGCTTTCTTT. Residues: CASSYQGNTEAFF. The full variable domain, completed using reference TRBV7-3 and TRBJ1-1, is GAGVSQTPSNKVTEKGKYVELRCDPISGHTALYWYRQSLGQGPEFLIYFQGTGAADDSGLPNDRFFAVRPEGSVSTLKIQRTERGDSAVYLCASSYQGNTEAFFGQGTRLTVV.

The sample holds one count of this clone. The chain employs TRBV10-3 and TRBJ1-5; D not resolved. This CDR3 contains 14 residues. V dropped 4 bases and J dropped 0 bases, with 7 bases sitting between them. CDR1 is ENHRY, CDR2 SYGVKD, per germline. The CDR3 protein is CAISGGYSNQPQHF. As DNA, the CDR3 is TGTGCCATCAGTGGAGGGTATAGCAATCAGCCCCAGCATTTT.

The rearrangement uses TRBV7-9 and TRBJ1-1; D unclear. The V and J ends lost 5 bases and 2 bases respectively, with 9 bases between them. Germline V gene lookup returns CDR1 SEHNR and CDR2 FQNEAQ (reference sequence). CDR3 length: 13 residues. CDR3 loop: CASSVRTNTEAFF. CDR3 bases: TGTGCCAGCAGCGTAAGAACTAACACTGAAGCTTTCTTT.

The chain has TRBV10-3 and TRBJ1-2; TRBD1 matches 11 bases. CDR1 is ENHRY, CDR2 SYGVKD, per germline. The CDR3 spans 12 residues. V trimming: 4 bases; J trimming: 8 bases; junction bases outside the gene matches: 0. The CDR3 sequence is CAISGTGGGYTF. As DNA, the CDR3 is TGTGCCATCAGTGGGACAGGGGGCGGCTACACCTTC.

The V and J genes are TRBV27 and TRBJ1-2, with D possibly matching TRBD1 (5 bases). The CDR3 loop spans 13 amino acids. CDR1 and CDR2 (germline): MNHEY, SMNVEV (reference sequence). V was clipped by 5 bases and J by 2 bases, with 9 bases between them. The CDR3 nucleotides read TGTGCCAGCAGTCCTACAGGCAACTATGGCTACACCTTC. It specifies CASSPTGNYGYTF.

The J gene is TRBJ1-1, the V gene TRBV29-1; 9 nucleotides align to TRBD1. Trimming at V came to 7 bases and at J to 5 bases, leaving 5 bases not matched to a gene. CDR3 size: 12 residues. The germline V gene encodes CDR1 SQVTM and CDR2 ANQGSEA. The CDR3 coding sequence is TGCAGCGGGGGACAGGGTAGGACTGAAGCTTTCTTT. Translated: CSGGQGRTEAFF.

CDR3 in amino acids: CASSSDGTRGNYGYTF. The CDR3, as DNA: TGTGCCAGCAGCTCCGATGGGACACGGGGGAACTATGGCTACACCTTC. This chain links TRBV7-2 with TRBJ1-2; possibly TRBD1 for D (6 bases). Trimming left V 4 bases short and J 2 bases short, with 17 bases between. The CDR3 totals 16 residues. The germline CDR1 and CDR2 sequences are SGHTA and FQGNSA.

This chain uses TRBV6-4 with TRBJ2-1; 9 positions agree with TRBD2. CDR1 MRHNA and CDR2 SNTAGT come from the germline V gene. V gave up 5 bases and J gave up 10 bases; unmatched junction bases: 12. The CDR3 has 15 amino acids. For the CDR3, the DNA is TGTGCCAGCAGTACATCGGGCGGGGGGGCTGAGGAGCAGTTCTTC. Translating it yields CASSTSGGGAEEQFF.

V gene TRBV2 combines with J gene TRBJ1-3; possibly TRBD1 for D (6 bases). In germline, CDR1 is SNHLY, CDR2 FYNNEI. Trimming shortened V by 5 bases and J by 7 bases, and 15 bases separated the two germline ends. The CDR3 runs to 14 residues. The chain's CDR3 is CASSLRGTGNTIYF. The CDR3 DNA sequence: TGTGCCAGCAGTCTTAGGGGGACCGGGAACACCATATATTTT.

On this clone itself: A read error may produce the germline difference seen at one junction end. V gene TRBV5-1 combines with J gene TRBJ1-4; D is unresolved. The CDR3 totals 14 residues. Germline V lookup: CDR1 SGHRS, CDR2 YFSETQ. The CDR3 protein is CVSLFDLAARKLFF. In DNA form, the CDR3 reads TGCGTCAGCCTGTTCGATCTGGCAGCTCGAAAACTGTTTTTT.